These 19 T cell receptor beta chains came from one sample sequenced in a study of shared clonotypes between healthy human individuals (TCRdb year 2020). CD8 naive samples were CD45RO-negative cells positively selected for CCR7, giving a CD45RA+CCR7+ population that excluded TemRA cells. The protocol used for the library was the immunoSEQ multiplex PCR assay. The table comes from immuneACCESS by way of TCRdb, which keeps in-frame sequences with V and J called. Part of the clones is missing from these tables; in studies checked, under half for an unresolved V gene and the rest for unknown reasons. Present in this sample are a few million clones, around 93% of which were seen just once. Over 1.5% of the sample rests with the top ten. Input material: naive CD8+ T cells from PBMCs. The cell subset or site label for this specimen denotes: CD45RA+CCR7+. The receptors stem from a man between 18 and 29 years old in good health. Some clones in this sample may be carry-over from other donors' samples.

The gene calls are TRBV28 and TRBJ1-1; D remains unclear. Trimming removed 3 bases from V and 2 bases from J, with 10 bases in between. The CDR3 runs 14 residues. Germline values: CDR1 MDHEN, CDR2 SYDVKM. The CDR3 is CASSFVGYNTEAFF. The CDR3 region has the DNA TGTGCCAGCAGTTTTGTCGGGTACAACACTGAAGCTTTCTTT.

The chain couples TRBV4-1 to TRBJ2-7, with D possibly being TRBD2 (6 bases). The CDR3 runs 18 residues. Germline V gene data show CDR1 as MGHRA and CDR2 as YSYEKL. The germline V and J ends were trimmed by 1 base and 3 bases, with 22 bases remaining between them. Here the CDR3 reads CASSQAPGPRESGYEQYF. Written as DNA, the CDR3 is TGCGCCAGCAGCCAAGCCCCGGGTCCCCGGGAGAGTGGCTACGAGCAGTACTTC.

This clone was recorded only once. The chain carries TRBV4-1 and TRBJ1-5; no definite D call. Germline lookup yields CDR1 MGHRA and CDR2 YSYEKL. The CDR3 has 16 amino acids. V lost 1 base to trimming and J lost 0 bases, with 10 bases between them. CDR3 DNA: TGCGCCAGCAGCCAAGTCAATGGGGTTAGCAATCAGCCCCAGCATTTT. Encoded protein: CASSQVNGVSNQPQHF.

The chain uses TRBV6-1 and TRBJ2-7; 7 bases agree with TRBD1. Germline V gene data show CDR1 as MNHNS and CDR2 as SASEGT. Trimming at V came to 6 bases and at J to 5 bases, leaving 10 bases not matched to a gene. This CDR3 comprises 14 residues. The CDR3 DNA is TGTGCCAGCAGCTCGACAGGGCCTGTCCACGAGCAGTACTTC. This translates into CASSSTGPVHEQYF.

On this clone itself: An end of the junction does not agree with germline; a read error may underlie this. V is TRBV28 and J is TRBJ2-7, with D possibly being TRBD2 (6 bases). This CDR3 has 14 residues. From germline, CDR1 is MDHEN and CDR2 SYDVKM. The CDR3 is CASSPRDFSNEQYF. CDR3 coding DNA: TGTGCCAGCAGTCCCAGGGACTTCTCCAACGAGCAGTACTTC.

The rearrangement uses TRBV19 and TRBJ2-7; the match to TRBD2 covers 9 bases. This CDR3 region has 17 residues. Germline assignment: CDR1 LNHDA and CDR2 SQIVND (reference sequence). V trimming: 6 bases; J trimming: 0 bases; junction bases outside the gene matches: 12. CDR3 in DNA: TGTGCCAGTAGCCCCGGGGGGAAGCGGGAGGTCTCCTACGAGCAGTACTTC. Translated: CASSPGGKREVSYEQYF.

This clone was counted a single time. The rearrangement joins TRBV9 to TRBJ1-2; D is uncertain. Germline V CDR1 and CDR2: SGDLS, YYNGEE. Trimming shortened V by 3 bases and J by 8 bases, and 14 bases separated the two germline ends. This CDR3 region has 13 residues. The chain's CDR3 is CASSGVGAPGYTF. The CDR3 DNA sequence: TGTGCCAGCAGCGGAGTTGGAGCGCCCGGCTACACCTTC. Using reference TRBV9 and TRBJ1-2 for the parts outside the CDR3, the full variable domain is DSGVTQTPKHLITATGQRVTLRCSPRSGDLSVYWYQQSLDQGLQFLIQYYNGEERAKGNILERFSAQQFPDLHSELNLSSLELGDSALYFCASSGVGAPGYTFGSGTRLTVV.

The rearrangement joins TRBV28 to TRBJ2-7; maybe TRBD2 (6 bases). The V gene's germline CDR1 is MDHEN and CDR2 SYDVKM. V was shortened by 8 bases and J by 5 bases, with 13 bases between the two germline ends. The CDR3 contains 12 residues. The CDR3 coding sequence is TGTGCCAGCCGGGACTTTGGCGACGAGCAGTACTTC. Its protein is CASRDFGDEQYF.

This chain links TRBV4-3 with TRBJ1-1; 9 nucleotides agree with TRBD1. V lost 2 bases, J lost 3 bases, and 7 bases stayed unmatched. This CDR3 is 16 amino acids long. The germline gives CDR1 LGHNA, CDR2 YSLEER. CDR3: CASSQWTGAWYTEAFF. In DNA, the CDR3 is TGCGCCAGCAGCCAATGGACAGGGGCGTGGTACACTGAAGCTTTCTTT.

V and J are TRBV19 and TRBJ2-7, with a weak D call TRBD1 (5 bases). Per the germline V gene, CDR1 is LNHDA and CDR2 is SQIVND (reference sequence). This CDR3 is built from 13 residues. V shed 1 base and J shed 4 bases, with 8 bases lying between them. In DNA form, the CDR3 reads TGTGCCAGTAGTATAGTCAAGGGGTACGAGCAGTACTTC. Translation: CASSIVKGYEQYF.

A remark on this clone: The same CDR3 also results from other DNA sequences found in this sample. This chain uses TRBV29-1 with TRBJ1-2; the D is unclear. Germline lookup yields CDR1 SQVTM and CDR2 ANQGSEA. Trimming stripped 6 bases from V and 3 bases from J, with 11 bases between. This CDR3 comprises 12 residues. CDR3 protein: CSVALGDYGYTF. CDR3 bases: TGCAGCGTCGCCCTTGGGGACTATGGCTACACCTTC.

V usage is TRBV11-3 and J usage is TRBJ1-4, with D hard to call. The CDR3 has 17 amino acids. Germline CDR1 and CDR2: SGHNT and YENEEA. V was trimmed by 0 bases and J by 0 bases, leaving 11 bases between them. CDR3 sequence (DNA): TGTGCCAGCAGCTTAGATCAACCGACCTCAACTAATGAAAAACTGTTTTTT. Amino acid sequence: CASSLDQPTSTNEKLFF.

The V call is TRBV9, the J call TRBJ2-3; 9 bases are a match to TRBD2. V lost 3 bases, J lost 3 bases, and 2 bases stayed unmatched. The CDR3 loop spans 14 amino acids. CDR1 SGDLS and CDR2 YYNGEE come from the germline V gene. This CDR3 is CASSASGKTDTQYF. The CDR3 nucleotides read TGTGCCAGCAGCGCTAGCGGGAAGACAGATACGCAGTATTTT.

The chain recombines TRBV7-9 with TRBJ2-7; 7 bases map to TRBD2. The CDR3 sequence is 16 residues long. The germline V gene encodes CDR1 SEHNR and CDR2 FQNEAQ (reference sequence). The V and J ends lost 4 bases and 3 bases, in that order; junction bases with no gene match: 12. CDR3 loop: CASSSATSEVFYEQYF. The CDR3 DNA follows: TGTGCCAGCAGCTCCGCTACTAGCGAAGTGTTCTACGAGCAGTACTTC.

The DNA of the CDR3 is TGTGCCAGCAGCCGACGGCCCGGCCTCTACGAGCAGTACTTC. Its translation: CASSRRPGLYEQYF. The rearrangement uses TRBV14 and TRBJ2-7; D not resolved. Trimming pared 4 bases from V and 3 bases from J, leaving 13 bases between. In germline, CDR1 is SGHDN, CDR2 FVKESK. The CDR3 loop spans 14 amino acids.

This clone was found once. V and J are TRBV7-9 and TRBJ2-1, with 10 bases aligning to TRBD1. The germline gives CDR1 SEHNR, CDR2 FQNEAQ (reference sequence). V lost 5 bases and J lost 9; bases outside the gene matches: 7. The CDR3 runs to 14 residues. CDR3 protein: CASSPRDRGGEQFF. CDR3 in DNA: TGTGCCAGCAGCCCCCGGGACAGGGGCGGTGAGCAGTTCTTC.

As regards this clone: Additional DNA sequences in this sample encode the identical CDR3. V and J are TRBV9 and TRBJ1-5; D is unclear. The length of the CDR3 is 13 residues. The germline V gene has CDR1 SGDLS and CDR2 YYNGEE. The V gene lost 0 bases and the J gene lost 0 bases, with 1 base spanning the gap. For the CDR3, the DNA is TGTGCCAGCAGCGTAGCTAGCAATCAGCCCCAGCATTTT. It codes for CASSVASNQPQHF.

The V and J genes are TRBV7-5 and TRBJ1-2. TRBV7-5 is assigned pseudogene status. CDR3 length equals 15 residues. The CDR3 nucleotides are TGTGTCAGAGCTCCCCGGACGGAGACTAACTATGGCTACACCTTC. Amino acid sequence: CVRAPRTETNYGYTF.

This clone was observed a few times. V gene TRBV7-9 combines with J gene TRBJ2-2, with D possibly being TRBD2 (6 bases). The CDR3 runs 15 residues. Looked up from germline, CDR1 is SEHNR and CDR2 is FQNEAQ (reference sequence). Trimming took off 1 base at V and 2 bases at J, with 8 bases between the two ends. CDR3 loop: CASSLGAGNTGELFF. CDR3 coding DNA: TGTGCCAGCAGCTTAGGCGCGGGAAACACCGGGGAGCTGTTTTTT.